Given below is one T cell receptor beta chain in context. What it recognizes is unknown. From blood CD8+ and CD4+ T cells, TCR beta sequences were generated. Purification of the CD8+ and CD4+ T cells relied on negative isolation, and TEMRA cells underwent FACS enrichment. This specimen belongs to a study of CD8 T cells in Susac syndrome. Whole-study findings and limits: The study conceded that relatively few individuals underwent its TCR sequencing and HLA analysis.

RNA in amounts of about 0.5 to 1 ug was reverse transcribed with random hexamers. An immunoSEQ multiplex PCR amplified TCR beta CDR3 over 54 Vbeta and 13 Jbeta. Each CDR3 protein gets one entry after TCRdb re-called the immunoSEQ multiplex PCR reads with MiXCR. This table holds about 430,000 distinct CDR3 sequences, approximately 85% found once. This CDR3 region has 16 residues. V lost 4 bases, J lost 0 bases, and 4 bases stayed unmatched. CDR1 and CDR2 (germline): LGHDT, YNNKEL (reference sequence). This clonotype originated in a human donor with multiple sclerosis. Sample: CD8+ T cells from PBMCs. The chain uses TRBV3-1 and TRBJ2-3; 10 bases agree with TRBD2. In nucleotides, the CDR3 is TGTGCCAGCAGCCCTCATAGCGGGGGGAGCACAGATACGCAGTATTTT. It yields the protein CASSPHSGGSTDTQYF.